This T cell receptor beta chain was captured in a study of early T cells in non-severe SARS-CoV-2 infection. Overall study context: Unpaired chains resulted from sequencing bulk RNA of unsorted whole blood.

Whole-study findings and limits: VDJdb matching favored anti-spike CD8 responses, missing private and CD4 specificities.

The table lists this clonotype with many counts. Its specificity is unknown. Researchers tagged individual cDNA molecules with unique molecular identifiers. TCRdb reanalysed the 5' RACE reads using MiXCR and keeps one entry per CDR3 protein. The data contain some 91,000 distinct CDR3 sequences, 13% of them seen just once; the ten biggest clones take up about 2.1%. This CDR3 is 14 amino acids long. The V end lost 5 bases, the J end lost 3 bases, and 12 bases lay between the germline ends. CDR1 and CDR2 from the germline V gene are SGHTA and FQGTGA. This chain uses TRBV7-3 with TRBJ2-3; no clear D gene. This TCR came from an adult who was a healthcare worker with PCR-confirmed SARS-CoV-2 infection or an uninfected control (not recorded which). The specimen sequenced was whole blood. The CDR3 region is CASSLTSVTDTQYF. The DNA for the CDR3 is TGTGCCAGCAGCCTCACCTCTGTAACAGATACGCAGTATTTT.